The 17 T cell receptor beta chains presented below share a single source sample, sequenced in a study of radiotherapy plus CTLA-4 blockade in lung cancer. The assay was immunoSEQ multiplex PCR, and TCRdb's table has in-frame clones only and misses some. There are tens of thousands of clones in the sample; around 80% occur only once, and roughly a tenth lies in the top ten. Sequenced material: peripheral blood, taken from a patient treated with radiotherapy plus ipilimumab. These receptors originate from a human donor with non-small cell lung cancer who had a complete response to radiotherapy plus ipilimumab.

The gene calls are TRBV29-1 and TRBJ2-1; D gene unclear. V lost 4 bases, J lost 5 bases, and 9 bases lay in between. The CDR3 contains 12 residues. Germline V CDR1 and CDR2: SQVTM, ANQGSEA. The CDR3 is CSVGPPHNEQFF. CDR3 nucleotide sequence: TGCAGCGTTGGCCCCCCCCACAATGAGCAGTTCTTC.

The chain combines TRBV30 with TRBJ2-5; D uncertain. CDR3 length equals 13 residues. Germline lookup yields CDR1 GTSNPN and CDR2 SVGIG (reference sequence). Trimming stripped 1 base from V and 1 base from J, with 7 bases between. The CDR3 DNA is TGTGCCTGGAGTGATGATAGCCAAGAGACCCAGTACTTC. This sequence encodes CAWSDDSQETQYF.

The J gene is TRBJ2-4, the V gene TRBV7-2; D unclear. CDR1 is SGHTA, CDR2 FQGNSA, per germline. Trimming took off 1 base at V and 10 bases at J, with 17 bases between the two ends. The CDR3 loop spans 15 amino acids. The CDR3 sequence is CASSLGMARKGIQYF. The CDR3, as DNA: TGTGCCAGCAGCTTAGGAATGGCGCGCAAGGGTATTCAGTACTTC.

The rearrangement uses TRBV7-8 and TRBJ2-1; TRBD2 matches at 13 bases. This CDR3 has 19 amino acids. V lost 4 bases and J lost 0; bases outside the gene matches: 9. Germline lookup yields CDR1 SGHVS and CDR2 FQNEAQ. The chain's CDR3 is CASSSRLAGGLGSYNEQFF. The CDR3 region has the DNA TGTGCCAGCAGCTCCCGACTAGCGGGGGGCCTGGGCTCCTACAATGAGCAGTTCTTC.

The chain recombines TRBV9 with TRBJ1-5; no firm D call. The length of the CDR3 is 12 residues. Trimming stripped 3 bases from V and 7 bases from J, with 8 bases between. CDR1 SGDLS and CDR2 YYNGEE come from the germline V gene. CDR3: CASSGPGQPQHF. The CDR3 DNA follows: TGTGCCAGCAGCGGCCCCGGGCAGCCCCAGCATTTT.

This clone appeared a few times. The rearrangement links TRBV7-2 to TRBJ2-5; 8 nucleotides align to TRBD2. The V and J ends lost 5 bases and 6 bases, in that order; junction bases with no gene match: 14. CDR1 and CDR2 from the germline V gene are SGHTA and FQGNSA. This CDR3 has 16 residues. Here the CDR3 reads CASSKDPRGGRKTQYF. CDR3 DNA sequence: TGTGCCAGCAGCAAAGACCCTCGGGGGGGACGAAAGACCCAGTACTTC.

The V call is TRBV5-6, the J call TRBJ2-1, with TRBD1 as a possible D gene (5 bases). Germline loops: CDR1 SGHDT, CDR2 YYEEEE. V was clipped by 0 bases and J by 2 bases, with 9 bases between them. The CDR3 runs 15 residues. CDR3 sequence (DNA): TGTGCCAGCAGCTTGGCAGGGAAGGCCTACAATGAGCAGTTCTTC. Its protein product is CASSLAGKAYNEQFF.

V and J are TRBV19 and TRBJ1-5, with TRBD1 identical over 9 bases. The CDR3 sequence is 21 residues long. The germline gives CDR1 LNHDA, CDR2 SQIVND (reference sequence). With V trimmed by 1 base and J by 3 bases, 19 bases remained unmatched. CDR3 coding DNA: TGTGCCAGTAGTATAGGTTTTTGGTTGGACAGGGGAAAATATAACAATCAGCCCCAGCATTTT. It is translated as CASSIGFWLDRGKYNNQPQHF.

CDR3 protein: CASSIGGIGDGYTF. As DNA, the CDR3 is TGTGCCAGTAGTATAGGTGGTATCGGGGATGGCTACACCTTC. This chain links TRBV19 with TRBJ1-2; no clear D gene. Germline values: CDR1 LNHDA, CDR2 SQIVND (reference sequence). The CDR3 extends over 14 amino acids. Trimming pared 1 base from V and 6 bases from J, leaving 12 bases between.

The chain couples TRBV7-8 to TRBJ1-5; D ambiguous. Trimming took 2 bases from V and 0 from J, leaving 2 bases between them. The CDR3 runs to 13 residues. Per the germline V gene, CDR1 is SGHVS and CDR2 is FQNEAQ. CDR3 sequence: CASSLTSNQPQHF. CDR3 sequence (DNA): TGTGCCAGCAGCTTAACTAGCAATCAGCCCCAGCATTTT.

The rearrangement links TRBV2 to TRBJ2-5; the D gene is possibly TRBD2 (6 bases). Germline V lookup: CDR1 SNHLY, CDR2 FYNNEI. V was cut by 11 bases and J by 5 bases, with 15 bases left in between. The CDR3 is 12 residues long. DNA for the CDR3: TGTGCCGTCCGCGGGACTCGCGAGACCCAGTACTTC. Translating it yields CAVRGTRETQYF.

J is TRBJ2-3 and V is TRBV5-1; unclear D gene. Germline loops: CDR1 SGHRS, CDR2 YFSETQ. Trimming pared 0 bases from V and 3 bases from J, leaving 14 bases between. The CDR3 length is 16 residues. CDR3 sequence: CASSLGFLLGTDTQYF. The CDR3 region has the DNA TGCGCCAGCAGCTTGGGTTTTCTCTTGGGGACAGATACGCAGTATTTT.

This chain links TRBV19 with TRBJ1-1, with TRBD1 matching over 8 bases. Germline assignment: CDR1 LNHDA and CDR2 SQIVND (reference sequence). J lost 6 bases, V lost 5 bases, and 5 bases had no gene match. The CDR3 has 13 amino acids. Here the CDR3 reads CASSLYRGAEAFF. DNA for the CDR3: TGTGCCAGTAGTCTATACAGGGGGGCTGAAGCTTTCTTT.

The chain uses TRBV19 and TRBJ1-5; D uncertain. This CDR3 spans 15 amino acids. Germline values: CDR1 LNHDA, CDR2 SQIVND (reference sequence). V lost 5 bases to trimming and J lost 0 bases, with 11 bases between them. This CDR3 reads CASSQELLSNQPQHF. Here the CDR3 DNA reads TGTGCCAGTAGTCAGGAGTTACTTAGCAATCAGCCCCAGCATTTT.

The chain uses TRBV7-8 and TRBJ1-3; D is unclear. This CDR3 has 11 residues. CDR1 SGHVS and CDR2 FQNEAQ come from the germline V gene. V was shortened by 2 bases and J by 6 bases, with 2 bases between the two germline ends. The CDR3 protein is CASSLKNTIYF. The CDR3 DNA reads TGTGCCAGCAGCTTAAAAAACACCATATATTTT.

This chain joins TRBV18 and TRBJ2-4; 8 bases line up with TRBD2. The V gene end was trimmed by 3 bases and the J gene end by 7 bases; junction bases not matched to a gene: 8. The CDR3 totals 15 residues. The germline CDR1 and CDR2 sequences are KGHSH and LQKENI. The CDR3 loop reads CASSPKRETRNIQYF. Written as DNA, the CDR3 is TGTGCCAGCTCACCCAAGCGGGAGACGAGGAACATTCAGTACTTC. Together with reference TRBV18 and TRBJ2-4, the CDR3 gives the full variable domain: NAGVMQNPRHLVRRRGQEARLRCSPMKGHSHVYWYRQLPEEGLKFMVYLQKENIIDESGMPKERFSAEFPKEGPSILRIQQVVRGDSAAYFCASSPKRETRNIQYFGAGTRLSVL.

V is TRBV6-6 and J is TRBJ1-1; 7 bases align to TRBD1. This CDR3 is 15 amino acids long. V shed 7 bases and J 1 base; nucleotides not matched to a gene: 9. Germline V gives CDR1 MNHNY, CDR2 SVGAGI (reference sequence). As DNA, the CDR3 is TGTGCCAGCATCACCGGGACAGTAAAGAACACTGAAGCTTTCTTT. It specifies CASITGTVKNTEAFF.